A single T cell receptor beta chain is shown here with its context. The ends lost 5 bases at V and 0 bases at J; junction bases unmatched: 8. The germline CDR1 and CDR2 sequences are LNHNV and YYDKDF (reference sequence). The CDR3 totals 18 residues. A TCRbeta library incorporating unique molecular identifiers was prepared. Via MiXCR, TCRdb re-called the PCR reads, giving one row per CDR3 protein. Of some 450,000 distinct CDR3 sequences in the sample, 43% were seen once. This sample is part of a study of T-cell reconstitution after alpha-beta-depleted transplantation in children. This clonotype was obtained from a girl aged 2 to 9 with aplastic anemia, due to receive a stem cell transplant. The sample in question was PBMCs, obtained before TCRalphabeta/CD19-depleted stem cell transplant. V gene TRBV15 combines with J gene TRBJ2-5; 14 bases line up with TRBD2. In nucleotides, the CDR3 is TGTGCCACCAGCCCGGGGACTAGCGGGGGCCTGTACCAAGAGACCCAGTACTTC. This sequence encodes CATSPGTSGGLYQETQYF. The full variable domain, with the rest looked up from reference TRBV15 and TRBJ2-5, is DAMVIQNPRYQVTQFGKPVTLSCSQTLNHNVMYWYQQKSSQAPKLLFHYYDKDFNNEADTPDNFQSRRPNTSFCFLDIRSPGLGDTAMYLCATSPGTSGGLYQETQYFGPGTRLLVL.